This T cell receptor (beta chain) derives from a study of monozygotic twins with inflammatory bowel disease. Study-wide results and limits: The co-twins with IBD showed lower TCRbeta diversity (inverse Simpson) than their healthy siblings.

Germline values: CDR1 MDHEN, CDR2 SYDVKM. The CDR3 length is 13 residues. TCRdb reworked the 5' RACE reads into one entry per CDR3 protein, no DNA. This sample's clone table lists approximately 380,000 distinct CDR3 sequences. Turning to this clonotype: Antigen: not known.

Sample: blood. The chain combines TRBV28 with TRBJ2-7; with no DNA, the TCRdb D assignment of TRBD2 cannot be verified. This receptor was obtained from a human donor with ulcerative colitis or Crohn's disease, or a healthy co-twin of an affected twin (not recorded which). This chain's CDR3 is CAAWPSGGYEQYF.